The rows below give T cell receptor beta chains drawn from one sample of a study of vaccination effects on CD4 cells after COVID-19. These receptors' targets are unknown. Libraries were prepared by immunoSEQ multiplex PCR; TCRdb keeps only in-frame clonotypes and omits some of them. The table has 52,000 or so clones, more than 60% seen once. The source material was CD4+ T cells from PBMCs cultured with SARS-CoV-2 spike peptides, sampled before COVID-19 vaccination. The receptors shown here come from a human donor who received a COVID-19 vaccine. The CDR3 runs from the conserved cysteine through the conserved F or W. D genes are given only for firm matches. Rows may omit the clone size; those that give it use once, few, many or a size class.

>.|.|TRBV5-6|TRBJ1-2
CASRRGGGYTF
TGTGCCAGCAGACGGGGGGGTGGCTACACCTTC
>.|few|TRBV7-2|TRBJ2-3
CASSYTDTQYF
TGTGCCAGCAGCTATACAGATACGCAGTATTTT
>.|once|TRBV11-2|TRBJ1-1
CASSPGGNEAFF
TGTGCCAGCAGCCCAGGCGGAAATGAAGCTTTCTTT
>.|few|TRBV9|TRBJ1-3
CASSRGDTIYF
TGTGCCAGCAGCAGGGGGGACACCATATATTTT
>.|.|TRBV10-3|TRBJ2-7
CAISEWGSSYEQYF
TGTGCCATCAGTGAGTGGGGTAGCTCCTACGAGCAGTACTTC
>.|once|TRBV9|TRBJ2-5
CASSPRLGGSETQYF
TGTGCCAGCAGCCCTCGACTAGGGGGGTCGGAGACCCAGTACTTC
>.|.|TRBV19|TRBJ1-4
CASSTRGPNEKLFF
TGTGCCAGTAGTACCAGGGGACCTAATGAAAAACTGTTTTTT
>.|few|TRBV12-3/TRBV12-4|TRBJ1-2
CASSLDRDYGYTF
TGTGCCAGCAGTTTAGACAGGGACTATGGCTACACCTTC
>TRBD1|once|TRBV19|TRBJ2-1
CASSPGDRPTNEQFF
TGTGCCAGTAGTCCTGGGGACAGGCCAACCAATGAGCAGTTCTTC
>.|.|TRBV7-8|TRBJ2-7
CASSLGYGGTYEQYF
TGTGCCAGCAGCTTGGGTTACGGGGGCACCTACGAGCAGTACTTC
>.|.|TRBV15|TRBJ1-5
CATSRAQGSNQPQHF
TGTGCCACCAGCAGAGCACAGGGAAGCAATCAGCCCCAGCATTTT
>.|once|TRBV7-2|TRBJ1-2
CASSLGAEYGYTF
TGTGCCAGCAGCTTAGGGGCAGAGTATGGCTACACCTTC
>.|.|TRBV5-8|TRBJ1-6
CASSLVGQNSPLHF
TGTGCCAGCAGCTTGGTGGGGCAGAATTCACCCCTCCACTTT
>.|.|TRBV28|TRBJ1-1
CASSLPHTNTEAFF
TGTGCCAGCAGTTTACCACACACGAACACTGAAGCTTTCTTT
>.|.|TRBV5-1|TRBJ2-3
CASRRGQNTDTQYF
TGCGCCAGCCGGCGAGGACAGAACACAGATACGCAGTATTTT
>TRBD2|.|TRBV6-5|TRBJ2-5
CASSLGGKGETQYF
TGTGCCAGCAGTCTCGGGGGGAAAGGGGAGACCCAGTACTTC
>TRBD2|.|TRBV3-1/TRBV3-2|TRBJ2-5
CASSSRTSGHLETQYF
TGTGCCAGCTCCTCACGGACTAGCGGACACCTGGAGACCCAGTACTTC
>TRBD2|once|TRBV19|TRBJ2-7
CASRRTSGATYEQYF
TGTGCCAGTAGACGGACTAGCGGCGCCACCTACGAGCAGTACTTC
>TRBD2|.|TRBV5-1|TRBJ2-3
CASSSSGAGTDTQYF
TGCGCCAGCAGCTCTAGCGGAGCAGGCACAGATACGCAGTATTTT
>.|.|TRBV5-1|TRBJ2-3
CASSSTPGGSDTQYF
TGCGCCAGCAGCTCCACCCCGGGGGGCTCAGATACGCAGTATTTT
>.|.|TRBV6-5|TRBJ1-3
CASTPTASGNTIYF
TGTGCCAGCACCCCGACAGCCTCTGGAAACACCATATATTTT
>.|few|TRBV6-5|TRBJ2-7
CASNFLGHSSYEQYF
TGTGCCAGCAACTTCCTAGGGCACTCGTCCTACGAGCAGTACTTC
>TRBD1|.|TRBV19|TRBJ2-3
CASKTGMTGADTDTQYF
TGTGCCAGTAAAACGGGGATGACAGGGGCGGACACAGATACGCAGTATTTT
>TRBD2|.|TRBV11-1|TRBJ2-2
CASSLLAGGTGELFF
TGTGCCAGCAGCTTACTAGCGGGGGGCACCGGGGAGCTGTTTTTT
>.|.|TRBV5-1|TRBJ2-1
CASSLARDSGSYNEQFF
TGCGCCAGCAGCTTGGCCAGGGATAGTGGGTCCTACAATGAGCAGTTCTTC
>TRBD2|.|TRBV7-9|TRBJ2-5
CASSSSGGAGGPGTQYF
TGTGCCAGCAGCTCCTCCGGGGGAGCGGGAGGGCCGGGGACCCAGTACTTC
>.|.|TRBV28|TRBJ2-1
CASSLPPSSYNEQFF
TGTGCCAGCAGTTTACCTCCTAGCTCCTACAATGAGCAGTTCTTC
>.|.|TRBV7-2|TRBJ2-5
CASSVRVQETQYF
TGTGCCAGCAGCGTAAGGGTACAAGAGACCCAGTACTTC
>.|once|TRBV19|TRBJ1-1
CASSTRITGATPEAFF
TGTGCCAGTAGTACCCGAATTACTGGGGCTACGCCTGAAGCTTTCTTT
>TRBD2|few|TRBV7-9|TRBJ2-3
CASRRSGSITDTQYF
TGTGCCAGCCGACGAAGCGGGAGTATCACAGATACGCAGTATTTT
>.|few|TRBV6-2/TRBV6-3|TRBJ2-5
CASSYPDIQETQYF
TGTGCCAGCAGTTACCCGGACATCCAAGAGACCCAGTACTTC
>.|.|TRBV9|TRBJ1-1
CASNLRGTAAEAFF
TGTGCCAGCAATTTAAGGGGGACTGCAGCCGAAGCTTTCTTT